A selection of T cell receptor beta chains follows, all from one sample in a study of Graves' ophthalmopathy and Graves' hyperthyroidism. MiXCR, applied by TCRdb to the multiplex PCR reads, yields one record per CDR3 protein. The data show 740,000 or so distinct CDR3 sequences, approximately 40% seen once. Sequencing was done on a sample of peripheral blood. All receptors derive from an adult man with Graves' ophthalmopathy. CDR3s leave out the opening cysteine and the closing phenylalanine or tryptophan. A D gene is named only where the DNA matches it firmly.

CDR3: ASSLLAGAGNEQF; D: TRBD2; J: TRBJ2-1; V: TRBV7-2
CDR3: ASSWRGDGDQPQH; D: -; J: TRBJ1-5; V: TRBV24-1
CDR3: SARDHSYEQY; D: -; J: TRBJ2-7; V: TRBV20-1
CDR3: ASSLGKESWKTQY; D: -; J: TRBJ2-5; V: TRBV4-1
CDR3: ASSFERTRNTEAF; D: -; J: TRBJ1-1; V: TRBV5-6
CDR3: ASSASPGATGELF; D: -; J: TRBJ2-2; V: TRBV2
CDR3: ASSETMGSNTGELF; D: -; J: TRBJ2-2; V: TRBV19
CDR3: ASSDEAGDTDSPLH; D: -; J: TRBJ1-6; V: TRBV19
CDR3: ASSQELEAGQY; D: -; J: TRBJ2-7; V: TRBV25-1
CDR3: ASSRQGDNEKLF; D: TRBD1; J: TRBJ1-4; V: TRBV7-9
CDR3: ASSLALSTYEQY; D: -; J: TRBJ2-7; V: TRBV7-6
CDR3: AGLQETQY; D: -; J: TRBJ2-5; V: TRBV3-1
CDR3: SAEGGQVNTEAF; D: TRBD1; J: TRBJ1-1; V: TRBV29-1
CDR3: ASSLESGTETQY; D: -; J: TRBJ2-5; V: TRBV7-8
CDR3: SATWTASYEQY; D: -; J: TRBJ2-7; V: TRBV29-1
CDR3: ASSETGQGGSYT; D: TRBD1; J: TRBJ1-2; V: TRBV25-1
CDR3: ASSSSGRNEQY; D: TRBD2; J: TRBJ2-7; V: TRBV25-1
CDR3: SARDLGRGSGANVLT; D: TRBD1; J: TRBJ2-6; V: TRBV20-1
CDR3: ASSRQGLADEQY; D: TRBD2; J: TRBJ2-7; V: TRBV11-2
CDR3: AWSSGTLGYT; D: -; J: TRBJ1-2; V: TRBV30
CDR3: ASSLVLVERETQY; D: -; J: TRBJ2-5; V: TRBV5-1
CDR3: ASSGGLQPYNSPLH; D: -; J: TRBJ1-6; V: TRBV6-1
CDR3: ASSQPGNYGYT; D: -; J: TRBJ1-2; V: TRBV14
CDR3: ASSPRAGGSYEQY; D: -; J: TRBJ2-7; V: TRBV4-1
CDR3: ASSVDKETQY; D: -; J: TRBJ2-5; V: TRBV5-8
CDR3: ASSLGGARSYNSPLH; D: -; J: TRBJ1-6; V: TRBV5-1
CDR3: ASSLNARQGSYEQY; D: TRBD1; J: TRBJ2-7; V: TRBV7-2
CDR3: SARVNRPEQY; D: -; J: TRBJ2-7; V: TRBV20-1
CDR3: ASSTPGTGYDYGYT; D: TRBD1; J: TRBJ1-2; V: TRBV25-1
CDR3: SVEDPGSSGANVLT; D: -; J: TRBJ2-6; V: TRBV29-1
CDR3: ASSSDPNSPLH; D: -; J: TRBJ1-6; V: TRBV7-9
CDR3: AVDRGSQETQY; D: TRBD1; J: TRBJ2-5; V: TRBV10-3
CDR3: SVVRDRGLSNEKLF; D: TRBD1; J: TRBJ1-4; V: TRBV29-1
CDR3: ASSAGRMNTEAF; D: -; J: TRBJ1-1; V: TRBV2
CDR3: ASSSTYGTGLQETQY; D: TRBD1; J: TRBJ2-5; V: TRBV7-6
CDR3: ASSSSTGTGNTIY; D: TRBD1; J: TRBJ1-3; V: TRBV9
CDR3: ASRKTRDTGELF; D: -; J: TRBJ2-2; V: TRBV2
CDR3: ASSLRGAGTQY; D: -; J: TRBJ2-5; V: TRBV7-9
CDR3: ASRTSGAYQLQH; D: -; J: TRBJ1-5; V: TRBV2
CDR3: ASSPDKIVSYNSPLH; D: -; J: TRBJ1-6; V: TRBV25-1
CDR3: SARGPSGRGREQY; D: TRBD2; J: TRBJ2-7; V: TRBV20-1